This entry is about one T cell receptor beta chain. These data come from a study of blood T cell repertoires in COVID-19. Generated by immunoSEQ multiplex PCR, the TCRdb table keeps only in-frame clones and is missing some. The sample shows under 200,000 clones, 70% to 85% of them seen only once. There are 15 residues in the CDR3. This TCR was sampled from a woman in her sixties with acute COVID-19. The sequenced sample was PBMCs or T cells enriched from blood (not recorded which). V is TRBV12-1 and J is TRBJ2-3; TRBD1 is taken as the D call from the table, unchecked against the DNA. TRBV12-1 is an annotated pseudogene. The CDR3 nucleotides read TGTGCCAGCAGCTTTCCTCGCGACATTCCCGATACGCAGTATTTT. Residues: CASSFPRDIPDTQYF.